The 9 T cell receptor beta chains reported below all come from one sample, sequenced in a study of OX40 agonist ivuxolimab in advanced cancers. The protocol was immunoSEQ multiplex PCR, while the TCRdb copy is restricted to in-frame clones and leaves out a portion. Among tens of thousands of clones, approximately 90% were seen once, and the ten largest hold 3.5% to 4%. Specimen: CD4+ or CD8+ T cells sorted from blood, collected in a trial of the OX40 agonist ivuxolimab. The receptors derive from an adult with an advanced solid tumor such as melanoma, head and neck, liver or kidney cancer.

The chain employs TRBV28 and TRBJ1-3; TRBD1 agrees at 7 bases. This CDR3 is built from 17 residues. Germline V lookup: CDR1 MDHEN, CDR2 SYDVKM. V dropped 6 bases and J dropped 0; count of bases not matched to a gene: 11. CDR3 sequence (DNA): TGTGCCAGCAGAATAGCCCCCGGGACAGTCTCTGGAAACACCATATATTTT. Translation: CASRIAPGTVSGNTIYF.

The chain uses TRBV7-8 and TRBJ1-3; no clear D gene. Germline-derived CDR1 and CDR2 are SGHVS and FQNEAQ. The ends were cut back, 6 bases at V and 2 bases at J, with 11 bases in the middle. The CDR3 is made up of 14 amino acids. CDR3 loop: CASSPLYPGNTIYF. CDR3 nucleotides: TGTGCCAGCAGTCCCTTATATCCTGGAAACACCATATATTTT.

The chain combines TRBV4-2 with TRBJ2-3; 10 positions agree with TRBD2. V was clipped by 4 bases and J by 4 bases; unmatched bases: 8. The V gene's germline CDR1 is LGHNA and CDR2 YNFKEQ. The CDR3 has 16 amino acids. The DNA of the CDR3 is TGTGCCAGCAGCCCTCGGACTAGCGGAAGGGCAGATACGCAGTATTTT. Translation gives CASSPRTSGRADTQYF.

The V gene is TRBV7-8, the J gene TRBJ2-2; TRBD1 agrees at 8 bases. The CDR3 runs to 15 residues. J lost 2 bases, V lost 4 bases, and 3 bases had no gene match. Per the germline V gene, CDR1 is SGHVS and CDR2 is FQNEAQ. CDR3 sequence (DNA): TGTGCCAGCAGCTCGACAGGGGTTAACACCGGGGAGCTGTTTTTT. Translating gives CASSSTGVNTGELFF.

V usage is TRBV6-6 and J usage is TRBJ2-1; 11 bases align to TRBD2. Germline lookup yields CDR1 MNHNY and CDR2 SVGAGI (reference sequence). This CDR3 has 16 amino acids. J was trimmed by 6 bases and V by 0 bases; bases with no gene match: 4. The CDR3, as DNA: TGTGCCAGCAGTTACTCGTCACTAGCGGGGGTCAATGAGCAGTTCTTC. Translation gives CASSYSSLAGVNEQFF.

The rearrangement joins TRBV4-1 to TRBJ2-1; maybe TRBD2 (6 bases). Germline CDR1 reads MGHRA; CDR2 reads YSYEKL. The CDR3 sequence is 17 residues long. The V and J ends lost 4 bases and 0 bases respectively, with 16 bases between them. CDR3 protein: CASSRLGLSGSYNEQFF. The CDR3 nucleotides read TGCGCCAGCAGCCGATTGGGACTGTCGGGCTCCTACAATGAGCAGTTCTTC.

The chain carries TRBV11-2 and TRBJ2-1; 14 positions match TRBD2. Germline assignment: CDR1 SGHAT and CDR2 FQNNGV. The CDR3 is made up of 17 amino acids. V was clipped by 3 bases and J by 0 bases; unmatched bases: 1. CDR3 sequence: CASSFGTSGSSYNEQFF. CDR3 coding DNA: TGTGCCAGCAGCTTCGGGACTAGCGGGAGCTCCTACAATGAGCAGTTCTTC.

This sequence joins TRBV19 and TRBJ2-7; 8 bases are shared with TRBD1. Germline V gene sequence: CDR1 LNHDA, CDR2 SQIVND (reference sequence). After removal of 5 bases from V and 3 bases from J, the junction contained 6 bases not matched to a gene. This CDR3 spans 14 amino acids. CDR3: CASSYRDRLYEQYF. In DNA form, the CDR3 reads TGTGCCAGTAGTTACCGGGACAGGCTCTACGAGCAGTACTTC.

The V call is TRBV6-5, the J call TRBJ2-7; 9 bases map to TRBD1. CDR1 and CDR2 (germline): MNHEY, SVGAGI. The CDR3 has 14 residues. The V gene end was trimmed by 2 bases and the J gene end by 6 bases; junction bases not matched to a gene: 5. The CDR3 loop is CASSYGTGMGEQYF. The CDR3 region has the DNA TGTGCCAGCAGTTACGGGACAGGGATGGGCGAGCAGTACTTC.